Below are 16 T cell receptor beta chains sequenced from a single sample in a study of human T cells and chemical hapten exposure. TCRdb itself ran the RACE reads through MiXCR, one entry per CDR3 protein. The repertoire holds some 84,000 distinct CDR3 sequences, with 11% as singletons. Time point denoted: patch test 3, about 24 weeks after DPC sensitization. As to treatment: therapeutic diphenylcyclopropenone sensitization with weekly scalp DPC. The source was whole blood, collected in connection with sensitization to the hapten diphenylcyclopropenone (DPC). The receptors shown here come from a woman in her fifties or sixties with alopecia areata. Some clones in this sample may be carry-over from other donors' samples.

The rearrangement links TRBV6-2 or TRBV6-3 to TRBJ2-3; D uncertain. Trimming removed 2 bases from V and 2 bases from J, with 11 bases in between. The CDR3 has 15 amino acids. Germline V gene lookup returns CDR1 MNHEY and CDR2 SVGEGT. The CDR3 loop is CASSYNQMITDTQYF. The CDR3 DNA reads as TGTGCCAGCAGTTACAACCAGATGATCACAGATACGCAGTATTTT.

This clonotype was recorded a few times. The rearrangement uses TRBV18 and TRBJ1-2; no clear D gene. CDR1 and CDR2 (germline): KGHSH, LQKENI. The CDR3 is made up of 17 amino acids. Trimming pared 3 bases from V and 0 bases from J, leaving 17 bases between. CDR3 sequence reads: CASSPLAQRTSNYGYTF. CDR3 nucleotides: TGTGCCAGCTCACCCCTCGCCCAGAGGACCTCTAACTATGGCTACACCTTC.

This clonotype turned up a few times. The chain joins TRBV28 to TRBJ2-1; either TRBD1 or TRBD2 may supply D (6 bases each). The CDR3 runs to 14 residues. Per the germline V gene, CDR1 is MDHEN and CDR2 is SYDVKM. The V end was cut by 8 bases, the J end by 3 bases, with 14 bases between. The DNA for the CDR3 is TGTGCCAGCCGGGGGCTAACCGACTACAATGAGCAGTTCTTC. Translation: CASRGLTDYNEQFF.

In this sample, this clonotype turned up many times. V and J are TRBV19 and TRBJ2-7; D not resolved. Germline V gives CDR1 LNHDA, CDR2 SQIVND (reference sequence). CDR3 size: 13 residues. With 5 bases removed from V and 4 bases from J, the gap between germline ends came to 12 bases. The DNA of the CDR3 is TGTGCCAGTAGTGCGTCCCACCGGTACGAGCAGTACTTC. It is translated as CASSASHRYEQYF.

This clonotype was recorded many times. J is TRBJ2-4 and V is TRBV5-1, with D perhaps assigned TRBD1 or TRBD2 (6 bases each). Germline CDR1 reads SGHRS; CDR2 reads YFSETQ. The germline V and J ends were trimmed by 2 bases and 5 bases, with 14 bases remaining between them. CDR3 length: 15 amino acids. This CDR3 reads CASSLGGGPENIQYF. CDR3 nucleotides: TGCGCCAGCAGCTTAGGAGGGGGGCCCGAAAACATTCAGTACTTC.

The DNA of the CDR3 is TGTGCCAGCACCCTCCTACCCGGGGTAATCACTGAAGCTTTCTTT. Translated, it gives CASTLLPGVITEAFF. The chain uses TRBV12-3 or TRBV12-4 and TRBJ1-1, with D unclear. Trimming took 7 bases from V and 4 from J, leaving 19 bases between them. CDR3 size: 15 residues.

This clonotype was detected only a few times. This rearrangement joins TRBV7-3 to TRBJ2-1, with 14 nucleotides matching TRBD2. The germline V gene has CDR1 SGHTA and CDR2 FQGTGA. The length of the CDR3 is 16 residues. V was clipped by 5 bases and J by 7 bases; unmatched bases: 7. In DNA form, the CDR3 reads TGTGCCAGCAGCCTTACGGGACTAGCGGGAGCGAATGAGCAGTTCTTC. It is translated as CASSLTGLAGANEQFF.

This clonotype was observed at least ten times. The genes are TRBV6-1 and TRBJ1-6, with a possible D match to TRBD1 (5 bases). Germline V CDR1 and CDR2: MNHNS, SASEGT. This CDR3 has 13 residues. Trimming removed 0 bases from V and 11 bases from J, with 8 bases in between. CDR3 nucleotide sequence: TGTGCCAGCAGTGAAGCTCGGGGGACACCCCTCCACTTT. As protein: CASSEARGTPLHF.

V gene TRBV29-1 combines with J gene TRBJ2-1; 11 nucleotides line up with TRBD1. This CDR3 spans 13 amino acids. Germline-derived CDR1 and CDR2 are SQVTM and ANQGSEA. Germline trimming cut 7 bases from V and 8 bases from J; bases unmatched to any gene: 7. The CDR3 reads CSGRDRGAHEQFF. CDR3 nucleotide sequence: TGCAGCGGACGGGACAGGGGGGCCCATGAGCAGTTCTTC.

This clonotype has more than one count but fewer than ten. This sequence joins TRBV12-3 or TRBV12-4 and TRBJ2-2, with D perhaps being TRBD1 or TRBD2 (5 bases each). The CDR3 is 14 residues long. The ends were cut back, 3 bases at V and 4 bases at J, with 9 bases in the middle. CDR3: CASSFGGSTGELFF. Written as DNA, the CDR3 is TGTGCCAGCAGTTTTGGGGGTAGCACCGGGGAGCTGTTTTTT.

This clonotype was counted ten times or more. The J gene is TRBJ2-6, the V gene TRBV6-1; D may be TRBD1 or TRBD2 (5 bases each). The CDR3 is 16 residues long. The germline V and J ends were trimmed by 7 bases and 0 bases, with 13 bases remaining between them. From germline, CDR1 is MNHNS and CDR2 SASEGT. This CDR3 is CASKRDPTSGANVLTF. The CDR3, as DNA: TGTGCCAGCAAACGGGACCCCACCTCTGGGGCCAACGTCCTGACTTTC.

The sample holds many counts of this clonotype. The chain carries TRBV6-6 and TRBJ2-4; 8 nucleotides align to TRBD1. The junction had 10 bases not matched to a gene; V was cut back by 5 bases and J by 4 bases. Germline CDR1 is MNHNY and CDR2 is SVGAGI (reference sequence). This CDR3 spans 16 amino acids. CDR3 nucleotides: TGTGCCAGCAGTGGGCCCGGACAGGGCGGGAAAAACATTCAGTACTTC. Translating gives CASSGPGQGGKNIQYF.

There are many counts of this clonotype. The rearrangement joins TRBV29-1 to TRBJ2-2, with TRBD2 matching 13 bases. This CDR3 is built from 17 residues. V lost 6 bases, J lost 2 bases, and 9 bases stayed unmatched. From germline, CDR1 is SQVTM and CDR2 ANQGSEA. The DNA for the CDR3 is TGCAGCGTGAGTGGACTAGCGGGAGCGATAAACACCGGGGAGCTGTTTTTT. It encodes CSVSGLAGAINTGELFF.

This clonotype has just a few counts. V gene TRBV6-6 combines with J gene TRBJ2-6, with D perhaps given as TRBD1 or TRBD2 (5 bases each). This CDR3 contains 15 residues. V was shortened by 7 bases and J by 1 base, with 11 bases between the two germline ends. Germline CDR1 and CDR2: MNHNY and SVGAGI (reference sequence). CDR3 in amino acids: CASTEEGSGANVLTF. Written as DNA, the CDR3 is TGTGCCAGCACGGAAGAGGGGTCTGGGGCCAACGTCCTGACTTTC.

There are many counts of this clonotype. This chain connects TRBV4-2 to TRBJ1-4; D unclear. From germline, CDR1 is LGHNA and CDR2 YNFKEQ. This CDR3 spans 16 amino acids. Between the trimmed V and J ends, which lost 0 bases and 4 bases, there was a span of 12 bases. The CDR3 is CASSQEDGSYNEKLFF. CDR3 nucleotides: TGTGCCAGCAGCCAAGAAGACGGATCCTATAATGAAAAACTGTTTTTT.

This clonotype was counted between two and nine times. J is TRBJ2-3 and V is TRBV11-2, with D tentatively TRBD2 (5 bases). The CDR3 has 12 residues. Trimming left V 3 bases short and J 4 bases short, with 5 bases between. From germline, CDR1 is SGHAT and CDR2 FQNNGV. The CDR3 region is CASSFGADTQYF. The CDR3 nucleotides read TGTGCCAGCAGCTTCGGGGCAGATACGCAGTATTTT.